This T cell receptor beta chain is from a study of CD8 T cells in Susac syndrome. Roughly 0.45 to 1 ug RNA was reverse transcribed with random hexamers. MiXCR, run by TCRdb on the immunoSEQ multiplex PCR reads, gives a single entry per CDR3 protein. Among fewer than 150,000 distinct CDR3 sequences listed, about 90% were seen once. This CDR3 is built from 14 residues. CDR1 and CDR2 (germline): PRHDT, FYEKMQ (reference sequence). J lost 2 bases, V lost 6 bases, and 1 base had no gene match. The sequencing sample was made of CD8+ T cells from PBMCs. The V call is TRBV13, the J call TRBJ2-5; TRBD2 aligns across 12 bases. The sequence was collected from a human donor with multiple sclerosis. DNA for the CDR3: TGTGCCAGCAGACTAGCGGGAGGACAAGAGACCCAGTACTTC. This codes for CASRLAGGQETQYF.